Below are 24 T cell receptor beta chains sequenced from a single sample in a study of CD4+ T cells in melanoma. Here immunoSEQ multiplex PCR was the method, and the copy in TCRdb shows in-frame clones only, minus some. The data contain about 22,000 clones, roughly 80% of them singletons. Sequenced input: cells from a culture (not recorded whether cultured in vitro). These receptors were collected from a human donor with melanoma.

This clone has only one observation. The chain links TRBV9 to TRBJ2-3; 10 nucleotides match TRBD1. The V and J ends lost 1 base and 6 bases, in that order; junction bases with no gene match: 8. This CDR3 spans 16 amino acids. Germline CDR1 is SGDLS and CDR2 is YYNGEE. The CDR3 bases are TGTGCCAGCAGCGTACCCCGGACAGGGGGTTTGGATACGCAGTATTTT. Protein sequence: CASSVPRTGGLDTQYF. Combining the CDR3 with reference TRBV9 and TRBJ2-3 gives the whole variable domain DSGVTQTPKHLITATGQRVTLRCSPRSGDLSVYWYQQSLDQGLQFLIQYYNGEERAKGNILERFSAQQFPDLHSELNLSSLELGDSALYFCASSVPRTGGLDTQYFGPGTRLTVL.

This chain joins TRBV7-6 and TRBJ1-4; weak D call: TRBD1 (6 bases). Trimming removed 5 bases from V and 0 bases from J, with 16 bases in between. Germline V gene lookup returns CDR1 SGHVS and CDR2 FNYEAQ. This CDR3 has 17 residues. In DNA, the CDR3 is TGTGCCAGCAGCGCAGGAGACAGGTTTGCAACTAATGAAAAACTGTTTTTT. It is translated as CASSAGDRFATNEKLFF. Variable domain in full (rest from reference TRBV7-6 and TRBJ1-4): GAGVSQSPRYKVTKRGQDVALRCDPISGHVSLYWYRQALGQGPEFLTYFNYEAQQDKSGLPNDRFSAERPEGSISTLTIQRTEQRDSAMYRCASSAGDRFATNEKLFFGSGTQLSVL.

This rearrangement joins TRBV2 to TRBJ2-1; D gene uncertain. Germline assignment: CDR1 SNHLY and CDR2 FYNNEI. Trimming shortened V by 4 bases and J by 4 bases, and 8 bases separated the two germline ends. The length of the CDR3 is 13 residues. CDR3 region: CASSGLKYNEQFF. The CDR3, as DNA: TGTGCCAGCAGTGGACTTAAATACAATGAGCAGTTCTTC.

This chain uses TRBV5-1 with TRBJ1-1, with D possibly TRBD1 on 5 matching bases. Germline V gene lookup returns CDR1 SGHRS and CDR2 YFSETQ. The CDR3 length is 14 residues. Trimming took off 2 bases at V and 1 base at J, with 9 bases between the two ends. The CDR3: CASSLRGTNTEAFF. Written as DNA, the CDR3 is TGCGCCAGCAGCTTACGGGGCACGAACACTGAAGCTTTCTTT.

The chain carries TRBV6-1 and TRBJ1-5; 8 bases match TRBD1. This CDR3 is 18 amino acids long. J lost 3 bases, V lost 2 bases, and 12 bases had no gene match. Looked up from germline, CDR1 is MNHNS and CDR2 is SASEGT. CDR3 nucleotide sequence: TGTGCCAGCAGTGAAAAGACCATGTGGACAGGGACCAATCAGCCCCAGCATTTT. Translation: CASSEKTMWTGTNQPQHF.

The chain combines TRBV4-1 with TRBJ2-7; TRBD2 is a possible D gene (6 bases). Trimming cost V 5 bases and J 2 bases, with 16 bases left between them. Germline V gene data show CDR1 as MGHRA and CDR2 as YSYEKL. The CDR3 is made up of 15 amino acids. In DNA, the CDR3 is TGCGCCAGCAGCTACCGGGCACGGGGGACCTACGAGCAGTACTTC. This gives the protein CASSYRARGTYEQYF.

A single count supports this clone. V is TRBV7-2 and J is TRBJ2-7; 9 bases align to TRBD2. The germline V gene encodes CDR1 SGHTA and CDR2 FQGNSA. Trimming removed 0 bases from V and 2 bases from J; junction bases left unmatched: 5. The CDR3 contains 16 residues. Here the CDR3 DNA reads TGTGCCAGCAGCTTAGCCCTTCTAGCGGGGACCTACGAGCAGTACTTC. This codes for CASSLALLAGTYEQYF.

The genes are TRBV18 and TRBJ1-1; a weak D match, TRBD1 (5 bases). The CDR3 spans 13 residues. From germline, CDR1 is KGHSH and CDR2 LQKENI. Trimming stripped 3 bases from V and 6 bases from J, with 11 bases between. The CDR3 region is CASSPGGSSEAFF. In DNA, the CDR3 is TGTGCCAGCTCACCGGGGGGGTCCTCTGAAGCTTTCTTT. Full variable domain (remainder filled in from reference TRBV18 and TRBJ1-1): NAGVMQNPRHLVRRRGQEARLRCSPMKGHSHVYWYRQLPEEGLKFMVYLQKENIIDESGMPKERFSAEFPKEGPSILRIQQVVRGDSAAYFCASSPGGSSEAFFGQGTRLTVV.

This clone is termed medium-sized. The genes are TRBV5-1 and TRBJ1-4; D unclear. In germline, CDR1 is SGHRS, CDR2 YFSETQ. Trimming left V 4 bases short and J 7 bases short, with 17 bases between. The CDR3 is made up of 15 amino acids. CDR3 region: CASSPWATPAEKLFF. In DNA, the CDR3 is TGCGCCAGCAGCCCCTGGGCAACTCCGGCTGAAAAACTGTTTTTT.

V gene TRBV11-3 combines with J gene TRBJ2-1; 10 bases line up with TRBD2. The germline CDR1 and CDR2 sequences are SGHNT and YENEEA. With V trimmed by 6 bases and J by 10 bases, 18 bases remained unmatched. There are 17 residues in the CDR3. The CDR3 bases are TGTGCCAGCAGTCCGGGGCCAGCGGGGGGGCTAGTAAAAGAGCAGTTCTTC. Protein: CASSPGPAGGLVKEQFF. The variable domain in full, with the rest retrieved from reference TRBV11-3 and TRBJ2-1, is EAGVVQSPRYKIIEKKQPVAFWCNPISGHNTLYWYLQNLGQGPELLIRYENEEAVDDSQLPKDRFSAERLKGVDSTLKIQPAELGDSAVYLCASSPGPAGGLVKEQFFGPGTRLTVL.

The chain combines TRBV4-1 with TRBJ1-1; D uncertain. Trimming removed 3 bases at V and 5 bases at J, with 16 bases between. The CDR3 totals 15 residues. Germline values: CDR1 MGHRA, CDR2 YSYEKL. CDR3 amino acids: CASSQEGRSGTEAFF. The CDR3 region has the DNA TGCGCCAGCAGCCAGGAGGGTCGGTCGGGGACTGAAGCTTTCTTT.

The chain joins TRBV6-5 to TRBJ1-1; D perhaps matches TRBD1 (6 bases). Germline V gives CDR1 MNHEY, CDR2 SVGAGI. Trimming pared 6 bases from V and 9 bases from J, leaving 23 bases between. The CDR3 contains 15 residues. CDR3: CASSGGARRQEKAFF. The CDR3 coding sequence is TGTGCCAGCAGCGGGGGGGCGCGGCGGCAGGAGAAAGCTTTCTTT.

This clone is judged medium-sized. The rearrangement uses TRBV6-4 and TRBJ2-7, with 12 bases matching TRBD1. The V segment lost 9 bases and the J segment 5 bases; nucleotides outside the gene matches: 5. The CDR3 consists of 13 residues. Per germline, CDR1 MRHNA and CDR2 SNTAGT. Here the CDR3 DNA reads TGTGCCAGACCGGGACAGGGGGCCAACGAGCAGTACTTC. It encodes CARPGQGANEQYF.

To note about this clone: Its ends do not fully match the called genes, so a read error is possible. The V and J genes are TRBV9 and TRBJ1-2; a weak D match, TRBD1 (6 bases). The length of the CDR3 is 13 residues. Per germline, CDR1 SGDLS and CDR2 YYNGEE. CDR3 in DNA: TGTGCCAACAGCATGGGGGCCGACTATGGCTACACCTTC. Translating it yields CANSMGADYGYTF.

The rearrangement joins TRBV5-1 to TRBJ2-5, with TRBD2 matching over 8 bases. Trimming removed 1 base from V and 4 bases from J; junction bases left unmatched: 6. Germline V gene sequence: CDR1 SGHRS, CDR2 YFSETQ. The CDR3 contains 15 residues. CDR3 nucleotides: TGCGCCAGCAGCTTGACGGGGGGGGCCGGAGAGACCCAGTACTTC. This translates into CASSLTGGAGETQYF.

This clone has a handful of counts. The V and J genes are TRBV11-3 and TRBJ2-3; 14 bases agree with TRBD2. After removal of 5 bases from V and 1 base from J, the junction contained 2 bases not matched to a gene. In germline, CDR1 is SGHNT, CDR2 YENEEA. CDR3 length: 16 residues. In nucleotides, the CDR3 is TGTGCCAGCAGCCCGACTAGCGGGGGGGGCACAGATACGCAGTATTTT. This codes for CASSPTSGGGTDTQYF.

The gene calls are TRBV12-5 and TRBJ1-3; D is unresolved. CDR3 length: 13 residues. The germline V and J ends were trimmed by 1 base and 11 bases, with 12 bases remaining between them. Germline V lookup: CDR1 LGHNT, CDR2 FRNRAP. The CDR3 here is CASGLEGLLPIYF. The CDR3 nucleotides are TGTGCTAGTGGTTTGGAAGGATTACTCCCCATATATTTT.

The rearrangement links TRBV10-3 to TRBJ1-3; 10 bases fit TRBD1. The CDR3 extends over 15 amino acids. CDR1 ENHRY and CDR2 SYGVKD come from the germline V gene. V lost 8 bases and J lost 7; bases outside the gene matches: 11. The DNA for the CDR3 is TGTGCCATCGGCCGCAGGGACAGGGGTGGGAACACCATATATTTT. This sequence encodes CAIGRRDRGGNTIYF.

The gene calls are TRBV10-1 and TRBJ1-1; 8 positions agree with TRBD1. This CDR3 has 14 residues. The trim removed 4 bases at V and 5 bases at J, leaving 6 bases unmatched. The germline CDR1 and CDR2 sequences are WNHNN and SYGVQD (reference sequence). DNA for the CDR3: TGCGCCAGCAGTGCGTACAGGGGGAGGACTGAAGCTTTCTTT. Residues: CASSAYRGRTEAFF.

The chain carries TRBV27 and TRBJ2-4; tentative D call: TRBD1 (5 bases). From germline, CDR1 is MNHEY and CDR2 SMNVEV (reference sequence). V lost 3 bases to trimming and J lost 7 bases, with 16 bases between them. CDR3 length: 15 residues. CDR3 amino acids: CASSFRAGQRNIQYF. The CDR3 DNA reads TGTGCCAGCAGTTTCCGGGCAGGACAAAGGAACATTCAGTACTTC.

V and J are TRBV7-2 and TRBJ1-3; D remains ambiguous. V was clipped by 5 bases and J by 3 bases, with 17 bases between them. The CDR3 consists of 16 residues. Germline V gene sequence: CDR1 SGHTA, CDR2 FQGNSA. The CDR3 DNA sequence: TGTGCCAGCAGCCCCCTTGGTCCCGGGCATGGAAACACCATATATTTT. It is translated as CASSPLGPGHGNTIYF.

J is TRBJ2-1 and V is TRBV10-3; D unclear. Germline CDR1 ENHRY, CDR2 SYGVKD. The CDR3 loop spans 14 amino acids. Trimming cost V 2 bases and J 4 bases, with 9 bases left between them. The CDR3 coding sequence is TGTGCCATCAGTGAGGTCCCGGCTTACAATGAGCAGTTCTTC. Translated, it gives CAISEVPAYNEQFF.

The CDR3 sequence is CASSVESPWISYNEQFF. The CDR3 bases are TGTGCCAGCAGCGTAGAGAGTCCGTGGATCTCCTACAATGAGCAGTTCTTC. The V call is TRBV9, the J call TRBJ2-1, with unresolved D. CDR3 size: 17 residues. The ends were cut back, 0 bases at V and 0 bases at J, with 13 bases in the middle. Germline V gene sequence: CDR1 SGDLS, CDR2 YYNGEE.

This clone came up a few times. This chain connects TRBV15 to TRBJ2-5; D is possibly TRBD2 (6 bases). The CDR3 loop spans 17 amino acids. Germline-derived CDR1 and CDR2 are LNHNV and YYDKDF (reference sequence). V shed 1 base and J shed 5 bases, with 20 bases lying between them. The DNA for the CDR3 is TGTGCCACCAGCAGAGGGGAGGAGACGGACGGCCGCGAGACCCAGTACTTC. Translated: CATSRGEETDGRETQYF.